Listed here are 15 T cell receptor beta chains from one sample, sequenced in a study of blood T cell repertoires in COVID-19. Clones were sequenced by immunoSEQ multiplex PCR, and TCRdb holds only the in-frame ones, with some missing. The sample records more than 250,000 clones, about 85% being singletons. The sample taken for sequencing was PBMCs or T cells enriched from blood (not recorded which). The receptors shown here come from a woman aged 25 to 39 who had recovered from COVID-19.

The chain joins TRBV3-1 (or the pseudogene TRBV3-2) to TRBJ1-3, with 9 positions matching TRBD1. The CDR3 contains 20 residues. The V gene's germline CDR1 is LGHDT and CDR2 YNNKEL (reference sequence). With V trimmed by 1 base and J by 0 bases, 13 bases remained unmatched. CDR3: CASSQGPGTGLTSSGNTIYF. CDR3 nucleotide sequence: TGTGCCAGCAGCCAAGGTCCCGGGACAGGGCTGACATCCTCTGGAAACACCATATATTTT.

The chain employs TRBV7-2 and TRBJ1-2; weak D call: TRBD1 (6 bases). Per germline, CDR1 SGHTA and CDR2 FQGNSA. CDR3 length: 14 residues. V lost 0 bases and J lost 5, with 10 bases in between. CDR3 DNA sequence: TGTGCCAGCAGCTTAGCCCCCCAGGGGTATGGCTACACCTTC. It specifies CASSLAPQGYGYTF.

The CDR3 bases are TGCGCCAGCAGCCCCAGTCCTGCCGCAGATACGCAGTATTTT. Translated, it gives CASSPSPAADTQYF. The rearrangement uses TRBV4-3 and TRBJ2-3; D gene unclear. The CDR3 loop spans 14 amino acids. Germline values: CDR1 LGHNA, CDR2 YSLEER. Trimming removed 4 bases at V and 4 bases at J, with 12 bases between.

The V and J genes are TRBV7-2 and TRBJ1-2; D is possibly TRBD1 (5 bases). The CDR3 extends over 13 amino acids. Germline-derived CDR1 and CDR2 are SGHTA and FQGNSA. V lost 2 bases, J lost 5 bases, and 9 bases lay in between. In DNA form, the CDR3 reads TGTGCCAGCAGCTTACAGCCAGGGTATGGCTACACCTTC. Residues: CASSLQPGYGYTF.

The chain couples TRBV13 to TRBJ1-4, with 11 bases lining up with TRBD1. V trimming: 4 bases; J trimming: 1 base; junction bases outside the gene matches: 2. CDR3 length: 16 residues. Germline V CDR1 and CDR2: PRHDT, FYEKMQ (reference sequence). CDR3 coding DNA: TGTGCCAGCAGCTGGACAGGGGGCTTAACTAATGAAAAACTGTTTTTT. Translation gives CASSWTGGLTNEKLFF.

The count of this clone is one. CDR3 protein: CASSQVAGGQETQYF. In nucleotides, the CDR3 is TGCGCCAGCAGCCAGGTAGCGGGGGGGCAAGAGACCCAGTACTTC. This chain connects TRBV4-3 to TRBJ2-5; 11 positions agree with TRBD2. Germline V lookup: CDR1 LGHNA, CDR2 YSLEER. The CDR3 is 15 residues long. The V gene end was trimmed by 3 bases and the J gene end by 2 bases; junction bases not matched to a gene: 2.

The chain couples TRBV7-2 to TRBJ2-5; D possibly corresponds to TRBD2 (7 bases). Germline values: CDR1 SGHTA, CDR2 FQGNSA. The CDR3 runs 15 residues. V lost 7 bases and J 5 bases, leaving 20 bases between the germline ends. The CDR3 reads CASTAPRGAPETQYF. DNA of the CDR3: TGTGCCAGCACCGCACCCCGGGGGGCGCCGGAGACCCAGTACTTC.

This sequence joins TRBV2 and TRBJ2-7, with a weak D call TRBD1 (6 bases). CDR3 length: 14 residues. Germline V gene data show CDR1 as SNHLY and CDR2 as FYNNEI. The V end lost 6 bases, the J end lost 0 bases, and 12 bases lay between the germline ends. The CDR3 spells CASSPGTSSYEQYF. Written as DNA, the CDR3 is TGTGCCAGCAGCCCCGGGACAAGCTCCTACGAGCAGTACTTC.

The chain recombines TRBV2 with TRBJ1-4; D perhaps matches TRBD1 (5 bases). The CDR3 consists of 14 residues. V lost 1 base to trimming and J lost 8 bases, with 11 bases between them. CDR1 and CDR2 from the germline V gene are SNHLY and FYNNEI. DNA for the CDR3: TGTGCCAGCAGTGAAGAGGGGAGGGGCGAAAAACTGTTTTTT. Translation gives CASSEEGRGEKLFF.

V gene TRBV7-2 combines with J gene TRBJ2-3; 9 nucleotides match TRBD2. V trimming: 0 bases; J trimming: 7 bases; junction bases outside the gene matches: 8. From germline, CDR1 is SGHTA and CDR2 FQGNSA. This CDR3 is 16 amino acids long. In nucleotides, the CDR3 is TGTGCCAGCAGCTTAGCGGCGGGGGGGCCTATAAATACGCAGTATTTT. Translation: CASSLAAGGPINTQYF. Complete variable domain (other parts from reference TRBV7-2 and TRBJ2-3): GAGVSQSPSNKVTEKGKDVELRCDPISGHTALYWYRQSLGQGLEFLIYFQGNSAPDKSGLPSDRFSAERTGGSVSTLTIQRTQQEDSAVYLCASSLAAGGPINTQYFGPGTRLTVL.

This clone was detected a few times. The chain has TRBV2 and TRBJ1-2; TRBD1 agrees at 8 bases. Germline V CDR1 and CDR2: SNHLY, FYNNEI. After removal of 8 bases from V and 2 bases from J, the junction contained 4 bases not matched to a gene. This CDR3 has 13 residues. The chain's CDR3 is CASGRGPNYGYTF. In DNA, the CDR3 is TGTGCCAGCGGCAGGGGGCCCAACTATGGCTACACCTTC.

The gene calls are TRBV7-3 and TRBJ2-7; D is possibly TRBD1 (6 bases). The germline V gene has CDR1 SGHTA and CDR2 FQGTGA. The V and J ends lost 1 base and 0 bases respectively, with 13 bases between them. The CDR3 consists of 16 residues. CDR3 DNA: TGTGCCAGCAGCTTAAATGGGGGCCGTTCCTCCTACGAGCAGTACTTC. Its protein is CASSLNGGRSSYEQYF.

The chain couples TRBV7-2 to TRBJ2-7, with TRBD1 matching 10 bases. The CDR3 extends over 16 amino acids. V was clipped by 1 base and J by 5 bases; unmatched bases: 8. The germline gives CDR1 SGHTA, CDR2 FQGNSA. Here the CDR3 DNA reads TGTGCCAGCAGCTTAGTGGGCGGGGACAGGGGAGACGAGCAGTACTTC. It yields the protein CASSLVGGDRGDEQYF.

V usage is TRBV4-2 and J usage is TRBJ2-1; a possible D gene is TRBD2 (7 bases). CDR1 LGHNA and CDR2 YNFKEQ come from the germline V gene. The CDR3 covers 16 residues. Trimming removed 1 base at V and 4 bases at J, with 14 bases between. Written as DNA, the CDR3 is TGTGCCAGCAGCCAAGGTGGCGGGGGCCTTTACAATGAGCAGTTCTTC. Encoded protein: CASSQGGGGLYNEQFF.

CDR3 nucleotide sequence: TGTGCCAGCAGCTTACAGGGGTCTCGTGGCTACACCTTC. This translates into CASSLQGSRGYTF. J is TRBJ1-2 and V is TRBV7-9; D is possibly TRBD1 (6 bases). CDR3 size: 13 residues. The V gene lost 2 bases and the J gene lost 7 bases, with 11 bases spanning the gap. Looked up from germline, CDR1 is SEHNR and CDR2 is FQNEAQ (reference sequence). Supplemented by reference TRBV7-9 and TRBJ1-2, the full variable domain reads DTGVSQNPRHKITKRGQNVTFRCDPISEHNRLYWYRQTLGQGPEFLTYFQNEAQLEKSRLLSDRFSAERPKGSFSTLEIQRTEQGDSAMYLCASSLQGSRGYTFGSGTRLTVV.